This T cell receptor (beta chain) was profiled in a study of blood T cell repertoires in COVID-19. Study-wide background: The United States, Italy and Spain supplied acute and convalescent COVID-19 samples.

Trimming removed 0 bases from V and 7 bases from J, with 10 bases in between. Per the germline V gene, CDR1 is LGHNA and CDR2 is YSLEER. CDR3 length: 13 residues. In the source study's methods: Reference gene primer amplification yielded estimated nucleated cell counts. Sequencing used immunoSEQ multiplex PCR; TCRdb keeps in-frame clones, though not all of them. That table is the source of V, J and clone size, and D and trimming were worked out from the DNA. The sample contains more than 70,000 clones, approximately 88% of which appear only once. The rearrangement uses TRBV4-3 and TRBJ2-7; D unclear. The specimen was peripheral blood. The source is a man aged 50-59 years with active COVID-19. CDR3 region: CASSQDVNREQYF. As DNA, the CDR3 is TGCGCCAGCAGCCAAGATGTGAACCGGGAGCAGTACTTC.